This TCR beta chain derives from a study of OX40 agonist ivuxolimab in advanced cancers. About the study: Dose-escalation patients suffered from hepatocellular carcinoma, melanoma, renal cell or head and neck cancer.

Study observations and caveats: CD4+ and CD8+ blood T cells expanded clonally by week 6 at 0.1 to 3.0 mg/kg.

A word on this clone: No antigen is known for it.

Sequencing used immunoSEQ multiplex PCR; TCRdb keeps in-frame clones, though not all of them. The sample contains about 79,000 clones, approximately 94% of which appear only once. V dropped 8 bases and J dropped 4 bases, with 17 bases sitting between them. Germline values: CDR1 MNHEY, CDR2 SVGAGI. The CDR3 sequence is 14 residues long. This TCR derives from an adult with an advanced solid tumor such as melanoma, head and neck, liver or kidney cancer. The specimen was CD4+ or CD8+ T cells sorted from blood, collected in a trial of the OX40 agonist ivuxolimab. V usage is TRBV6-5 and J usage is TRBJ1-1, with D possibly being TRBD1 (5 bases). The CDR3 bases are TGTGCCAGCGCCTCCGGGACGTTGGGCACTGAAGCTTTCTTT. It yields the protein CASASGTLGTEAFF.